This entry lists 22 T cell receptor beta chains sequenced from one sample in a study of blood T cell repertoires in COVID-19. Some clones are missing from TCRdb's copy, which holds only in-frame ones; the method was immunoSEQ multiplex PCR. Of 150,000 to 200,000 clones listed, roughly 88% are singletons. Sequenced input: peripheral blood. These receptors were obtained from a man at least 80 years old with COVID-19, enrolled during active disease.

V is TRBV24-1 and J is TRBJ2-7; 7 bases fit TRBD1. Trimming removed 6 bases from V and 5 bases from J; junction bases left unmatched: 15. The CDR3 covers 16 residues. Germline assignment: CDR1 KGHDR and CDR2 SFDVKD. DNA for the CDR3: TGTGCCACCAGTTGGGGCAGGGGGAAATATTTTAACGAGCAGTACTTC. Its protein product is CATSWGRGKYFNEQYF.

The V call is TRBV5-6, the J call TRBJ2-7; D is possibly TRBD2 (6 bases). Deletions cut 1 base from V and 0 bases from J, with 11 bases between. The CDR3 contains 15 residues. CDR1 is SGHDT and CDR2 is YYEEEE in the germline V gene. The CDR3 nucleotides read TGTGCCAGCAGCTTGTTCGGAGGGAGCTCCTACGAGCAGTACTTC. Translated, it gives CASSLFGGSSYEQYF.

This clone was seen only once. This sequence joins TRBV5-1 and TRBJ2-7; TRBD2 might be the D (5 bases). This CDR3 has 14 residues. V was shortened by 4 bases and J by 2 bases, with 13 bases between the two germline ends. CDR1 is SGHRS and CDR2 is YFSETQ in the germline V gene. Here the CDR3 DNA reads TGCGCCAGCAGCCTAGACCCGGGAACCTACGAGCAGTACTTC. Amino acid sequence: CASSLDPGTYEQYF.

This chain joins TRBV24-1 and TRBJ1-2; D is ambiguous. Trimming removed 3 bases from V and 4 bases from J, with 8 bases in between. The CDR3 is made up of 13 amino acids. CDR1 is KGHDR, CDR2 SFDVKD, per germline. The CDR3 is CATSDGGFYGYTF. The CDR3 coding sequence is TGTGCCACCAGTGATGGAGGGTTCTATGGCTACACCTTC.

The chain has TRBV19 and TRBJ2-3; D perhaps matches TRBD1 (5 bases). Trimming removed 3 bases from V and 2 bases from J, with 9 bases in between. From germline, CDR1 is LNHDA and CDR2 SQIVND (reference sequence). The CDR3 loop spans 14 amino acids. CDR3 nucleotides: TGTGCCAGTAGTATTGGACAAATCACAGATACGCAGTATTTT. It yields the protein CASSIGQITDTQYF.

The chain recombines TRBV19 with TRBJ2-7, with D maybe TRBD2 (5 bases). There are 15 residues in the CDR3. V lost 1 base, J lost 0 bases, and 10 bases lay in between. Germline V gene sequence: CDR1 LNHDA, CDR2 SQIVND (reference sequence). The CDR3 DNA sequence: TGTGCCAGTAGTATAGGATCTGGGAGCTCCTACGAGCAGTACTTC. Its translation: CASSIGSGSSYEQYF.

CDR3 in DNA: TGTGCCAGCAGTCGTGGACAGGGAGTATTACGCGAGCAGTACTTC. This sequence encodes CASSRGQGVLREQYF. The rearrangement links TRBV6-5 to TRBJ2-7; 8 nucleotides match TRBD1. Germline assignment: CDR1 MNHEY and CDR2 SVGAGI. This CDR3 has 15 amino acids. The ends lost 5 bases at V and 6 bases at J; junction bases unmatched: 12.

The chain joins TRBV7-2 to TRBJ2-5; 7 bases line up with TRBD1. CDR1 is SGHTA and CDR2 is FQGNSA in the germline V gene. CDR3 length: 16 amino acids. With 5 bases clipped from V and 0 bases from J, the junction kept 9 bases outside the gene matches. CDR3 protein: CASSPGTELYQETQYF. DNA for the CDR3: TGTGCCAGCAGCCCGGGGACAGAGTTGTACCAAGAGACCCAGTACTTC.

The rearrangement joins TRBV7-2 to TRBJ1-1; D ambiguous. V lost 3 bases, J lost 1 base, and 6 bases lay in between. The CDR3 extends over 13 amino acids. CDR1 is SGHTA and CDR2 is FQGNSA in the germline V gene. CDR3 coding DNA: TGTGCCAGCAGCTTCGCGGGGAACACTGAAGCTTTCTTT. Translation: CASSFAGNTEAFF.

The V gene is TRBV29-1, the J gene TRBJ1-2; 7 bases fit TRBD1. Per germline, CDR1 SQVTM and CDR2 ANQGSEA. Unmatched junction bases numbered 4, after V lost 4 bases and J lost 8 bases. The length of the CDR3 is 11 residues. The CDR3 nucleotides read TGCAGCGTTGGGGGGACAGACGGCTACACCTTC. Translating gives CSVGGTDGYTF. Full variable domain (missing parts from reference TRBV29-1 and TRBJ1-2): SAVISQKPSRDICQRGTSLTIQCQVDSQVTMMFWYRQQPGQSLTLIATANQGSEATYESGFVIDKFPISRPNLTFSTLTVSNMSPEDSSIYLCSVGGTDGYTFGSGTRLTVV.

The DNA of the CDR3 is TGTGCCAGCAGGGCGACAGGAATCCGCACAGATACGCAGTATTTT. Protein product: CASRATGIRTDTQYF. This rearrangement joins TRBV5-4 to TRBJ2-3, with a tentative D call TRBD1 (6 bases). Trimming took 5 bases from V and 1 from J, leaving 14 bases between them. Germline CDR1 is SGHNT and CDR2 is YYREEE (reference sequence). The length of the CDR3 is 15 residues. The whole variable domain, remainder taken from reference TRBV5-4 and TRBJ2-3, is ETGVTQSPTHLIKTRGQQVTLRCSSQSGHNTVSWYQQALGQGPQFIFQYYREEENGRGNFPPRFSGLQFPNYSSELNVNALELDDSALYLCASRATGIRTDTQYFGPGTRLTVL.

The gene calls are TRBV7-6 and TRBJ1-4; no reliable D call. V shed 5 bases and J shed 2 bases, with 15 bases lying between them. The CDR3 is 16 amino acids. Per germline, CDR1 SGHVS and CDR2 FNYEAQ. The CDR3 reads CASSRLTNPTNEKLFF. In nucleotides, the CDR3 is TGTGCCAGCAGCCGCCTAACTAATCCGACTAATGAAAAACTGTTTTTT.

The chain is built from TRBV6-1 and TRBJ1-5, with D unresolved. Germline V lookup: CDR1 MNHNS, CDR2 SASEGT. The ends were cut back, 1 base at V and 1 base at J, with 11 bases in the middle. The CDR3 runs 16 residues. CDR3 DNA sequence: TGTGCCAGCAGTGAAGGCCAGGTATTGAGCAATCAGCCCCAGCATTTT. Amino acid sequence: CASSEGQVLSNQPQHF.

This sequence joins TRBV6-2 or TRBV6-3 and TRBJ2-3; maybe TRBD1 (6 bases). This CDR3 has 15 residues. V lost 5 bases to trimming and J lost 0 bases, with 12 bases between them. From germline, CDR1 is MNHEY and CDR2 SVGEGT. CDR3 DNA: TGTGCCAGCAGTGATCGGACAGCTAGCACAGATACGCAGTATTTT. Its translation is CASSDRTASTDTQYF.

The chain uses TRBV5-1 and TRBJ1-3; tentatively, D is TRBD1 (5 bases). Trimming took off 4 bases at V and 4 bases at J, with 18 bases between the two ends. Germline V lookup: CDR1 SGHRS, CDR2 YFSETQ. This CDR3 has 16 amino acids. CDR3 loop: CASSPGEGAGGNTIYF. CDR3 bases: TGCGCCAGCAGCCCGGGAGAAGGGGCAGGGGGAAACACCATATATTTT.

This clone was seen more than once but under ten times. The chain has TRBV2 and TRBJ2-3, with TRBD2 matching over 7 bases. The CDR3 extends over 18 amino acids. V dropped 1 base and J dropped 0; count of bases not matched to a gene: 10. Germline CDR1 SNHLY, CDR2 FYNNEI. The CDR3 is CASSEGRVERGSTDTQYF. The CDR3 DNA reads as TGTGCCAGCAGTGAAGGAAGAGTCGAGCGGGGAAGCACAGATACGCAGTATTTT. The full variable domain, with the rest looked up from reference TRBV2 and TRBJ2-3, is EPEVTQTPSHQVTQMGQEVILRCVPISNHLYFYWYRQILGQKVEFLVSFYNNEISEKSEIFDDQFSVERPDGSNFTLKIRSTKLEDSAMYFCASSEGRVERGSTDTQYFGPGTRLTVL.

This clone appeared once. The chain links TRBV7-9 to TRBJ2-5; the D is unclear. V was cut by 5 bases and J by 3 bases, with 4 bases left in between. This CDR3 spans 11 amino acids. The germline V gene encodes CDR1 SEHNR and CDR2 FQNEAQ (reference sequence). This chain's CDR3 is CASSAEETQYF. In DNA form, the CDR3 reads TGTGCCAGCAGCGCGGAAGAGACCCAGTACTTC.

Remarks on this clone: Other DNA sequences within the sample encode an identical CDR3. This chain links TRBV2 with TRBJ1-6; a possible D gene is TRBD1 (5 bases). The V end lost 6 bases, the J end lost 8 bases, and 14 bases lay between the germline ends. The CDR3 contains 14 residues. CDR1 is SNHLY and CDR2 is FYNNEI in the germline V gene. CDR3 nucleotides: TGTGCCAGCAGGAGGCAGGGTCTCGATTCACCCCTCCACTTT. Translation: CASRRQGLDSPLHF.

This sequence joins TRBV29-1 and TRBJ2-5, with TRBD1 matching over 12 bases. With V trimmed by 7 bases and J by 5 bases, 14 bases remained unmatched. The CDR3 totals 16 residues. The germline gives CDR1 SQVTM, CDR2 ANQGSEA. The CDR3 coding sequence is TGCAGCGCACAGGGCTCCGGGACAGGGGGCTTTGAGACCCAGTACTTC. The encoded protein is CSAQGSGTGGFETQYF.

This clone was seen once. This chain joins TRBV7-3 and TRBJ2-2; D is ambiguous. The CDR3 spans 16 residues. In germline, CDR1 is SGHTA, CDR2 FQGTGA. V dropped 3 bases and J dropped 0 bases, with 11 bases sitting between them. In DNA form, the CDR3 reads TGTGCCAGCAGCTTGAGGAGTATCGCGAACACCGGGGAGCTGTTTTTT. Amino acids: CASSLRSIANTGELFF.

The chain recombines TRBV4-3 with TRBJ2-7; the D gene is possibly TRBD1 (5 bases). Trimming took off 0 bases at V and 1 base at J, with 7 bases between the two ends. Looked up from germline, CDR1 is LGHNA and CDR2 is YSLEER. The CDR3 contains 14 residues. CDR3 loop: CASSQDDSSYEQYF. In DNA, the CDR3 is TGCGCCAGCAGCCAAGACGACAGTTCCTACGAGCAGTACTTC.

This clone has only a few counts. The chain employs TRBV9 and TRBJ1-1; D is ambiguous. Trimming took 7 bases from V and 3 from J, leaving 7 bases between them. The length of the CDR3 is 11 residues. Per the germline V gene, CDR1 is SGDLS and CDR2 is YYNGEE. The CDR3 spells CASGRDTEAFF. The DNA of the CDR3 is TGTGCCAGCGGGAGGGACACTGAAGCTTTCTTT.